A single sample gave rise to the 30 T cell receptor beta chains below, sequenced in a study of T cell responses to AZD1222 COVID-19 vaccine. Method: immunoSEQ multiplex PCR; TCRdb's copy keeps in-frame clones and lacks some. The data show 200,000 to 300,000 clones, approximately 93% seen once. The sample consisted of peripheral blood, taken on day 0 of AZD1222 vaccination. The receptors here all came from an adult in good health.

This rearrangement joins TRBV9 to TRBJ1-1; TRBD1 is a possible D gene (6 bases). Deletions cut 3 bases from V and 8 bases from J, with 17 bases between. Per the germline V gene, CDR1 is SGDLS and CDR2 is YYNGEE. CDR3 length equals 14 residues. The CDR3 DNA sequence: TGTGCCAGCAGCGGCGGACAGCCTGGGTTAGAAGCTTTCTTT. Residues: CASSGGQPGLEAFF.

The chain uses TRBV10-3 and TRBJ1-5; 9 nucleotides align to TRBD1. CDR3 length equals 14 residues. With 6 bases clipped from V and 7 bases from J, the junction kept 7 bases outside the gene matches. Germline V gives CDR1 ENHRY, CDR2 SYGVKD. The CDR3 spells CAISQDRGRQPQHF. The CDR3 coding sequence is TGTGCCATCAGCCAGGACAGGGGTAGGCAGCCCCAGCATTTT.

The table lists this clone with a few counts. The chain couples TRBV5-5 to TRBJ2-5; no reliable D call. The CDR3 has 13 amino acids. V was shortened by 0 bases and J by 2 bases, with 5 bases between the two germline ends. Per the germline V gene, CDR1 is SGHKS and CDR2 is YYEKEE (reference sequence). DNA for the CDR3: TGTGCCAGCAGCTTGGGACGGCAAGAGACCCAGTACTTC. Translation: CASSLGRQETQYF.

The rearrangement joins TRBV19 to TRBJ1-2; 8 bases line up with TRBD1. Trimming removed 4 bases from V and 8 bases from J; junction bases left unmatched: 12. This CDR3 region has 15 residues. Germline assignment: CDR1 LNHDA and CDR2 SQIVND (reference sequence). CDR3 DNA: TGTGCCAGTAGTACCCCCTCAGGGGGCATCTACGGCTACACCTTC. Its translation: CASSTPSGGIYGYTF.

The J gene is TRBJ1-1, the V gene TRBV28; perhaps TRBD1 as D (5 bases). The length of the CDR3 is 14 residues. With 7 bases removed from V and 5 bases from J, the gap between germline ends came to 17 bases. Per germline, CDR1 MDHEN and CDR2 SYDVKM. The CDR3 DNA is TGTGCCAGCACCGGCGGGGCGGAGAGGACTGAAGCTTTCTTT. Residues: CASTGGAERTEAFF.

The chain carries TRBV5-6 and TRBJ2-7; D is uncertain. V lost 6 bases and J lost 0, with 7 bases in between. CDR3 length: 12 residues. Germline loops: CDR1 SGHDT, CDR2 YYEEEE. CDR3 DNA: TGTGCCAGCAACCGATTCTCCTACGAGCAGTACTTC. Translated: CASNRFSYEQYF.

This clone occurred once. V is TRBV14 and J is TRBJ1-3; D uncertain. The CDR3 contains 16 residues. Trimming stripped 1 base from V and 0 bases from J, with 10 bases between. From germline, CDR1 is SGHDN and CDR2 FVKESK. This CDR3 is CASSQVPPSSGNTIYF. In nucleotides, the CDR3 is TGTGCCAGCAGCCAAGTTCCGCCAAGCTCTGGAAACACCATATATTTT.

The J gene is TRBJ2-1, the V gene TRBV5-4; 9 positions agree with TRBD2. Unmatched junction bases numbered 14, after V lost 3 bases and J lost 4 bases. Germline V gene lookup returns CDR1 SGHNT and CDR2 YYREEE (reference sequence). This CDR3 spans 18 amino acids. The DNA of the CDR3 is TGTGCCAGCAGCTCTCGCCACACTTCTAGCGGGACATACAATGAGCAGTTCTTC. Translated, it gives CASSSRHTSSGTYNEQFF.

The chain combines TRBV6-5 with TRBJ1-1; D is unclear. From germline, CDR1 is MNHEY and CDR2 SVGAGI. V was trimmed by 6 bases and J by 7 bases, leaving 15 bases between them. The CDR3 covers 13 residues. CDR3 sequence reads: CASRGGQVLEAFF. CDR3 nucleotide sequence: TGTGCCAGCAGGGGTGGGCAGGTGCTTGAAGCTTTCTTT.

The chain carries TRBV10-3 and TRBJ2-1; no clear D. V lost 4 bases and J lost 5, with 12 bases in between. Germline V lookup: CDR1 ENHRY, CDR2 SYGVKD. The CDR3 is 14 amino acids. The CDR3, as DNA: TGTGCCATCAGTGGACGGCACGCGAACAATGAGCAGTTCTTC. Its translation: CAISGRHANNEQFF.

The chain employs TRBV25-1 and TRBJ2-5, with a tentative D call TRBD1 (6 bases). Trimming cost V 2 bases and J 4 bases, with 8 bases left between them. Germline V gene lookup returns CDR1 MGHDK and CDR2 SYGVNS. This CDR3 is 13 amino acids long. CDR3 protein: CASSEHRVETQYF. DNA of the CDR3: TGTGCCAGCAGTGAACACAGGGTAGAGACCCAGTACTTC.

The J gene is TRBJ2-1, the V gene TRBV5-6; 9 bases map to TRBD2. There are 16 residues in the CDR3. The germline V gene encodes CDR1 SGHDT and CDR2 YYEEEE. V trimming: 1 base; J trimming: 5 bases; junction bases outside the gene matches: 7. This CDR3 is CASSLMLAGPNNEQFF. For the CDR3, the DNA is TGTGCCAGCAGCTTGATGCTAGCGGGGCCCAACAATGAGCAGTTCTTC.

The J gene is TRBJ2-7, the V gene TRBV12-1; TRBD2 is the table's D call and was not checked against the DNA. TRBV12-1 is a pseudogene. The CDR3 runs 21 residues. The CDR3 DNA reads TGTGCCAGCAGCACGGGAAAGGGACTAGCGGGAGTCTTTTGTCTTGCGTACGAGCAGTACTTC. Amino acids: CASSTGKGLAGVFCLAYEQYF.

On this clone: Other DNA sequences from this sample encode an identical CDR3 as well. The chain employs TRBV3-1 (or the pseudogene TRBV3-2) and TRBJ2-2, with D possibly TRBD1 on 7 matching bases. V lost 4 bases and J lost 5, with 8 bases in between. CDR1 is LGHDT, CDR2 YNNKEL, per germline (reference sequence). This CDR3 is built from 13 residues. In DNA form, the CDR3 reads TGTGCCAGCAGCCCAGGGGGGACCGGGGAGCTGTTTTTT. Translating it yields CASSPGGTGELFF.

This chain links TRBV2 with TRBJ1-6; 11 positions agree with TRBD1. With 8 bases clipped from V and 7 bases from J, the junction kept 1 base outside the gene matches. There are 13 residues in the CDR3. CDR1 and CDR2 (germline): SNHLY, FYNNEI. The CDR3 DNA reads TGTGCCAGCGGACAGGGGGCAAATTCACCCCTCCACTTT. It encodes CASGQGANSPLHF.

The rearrangement links TRBV3-1 (or the pseudogene TRBV3-2) to TRBJ1-3; no clear D gene. CDR3 length: 15 amino acids. The germline CDR1 and CDR2 sequences are LGHDT and YNNKEL (reference sequence). Trimming stripped 0 bases from V and 0 bases from J, with 6 bases between. In DNA, the CDR3 is TGTGCCAGCAGCCAAGACAGGCTCTCTGGAAACACCATATATTTT. It codes for CASSQDRLSGNTIYF.

The V and J genes are TRBV5-1 and TRBJ2-7, with a tentative D call TRBD2 (6 bases). CDR1 and CDR2 from the germline V gene are SGHRS and YFSETQ. The length of the CDR3 is 12 residues. Between the trimmed V and J ends, which lost 2 bases and 6 bases, there was a span of 9 bases. The CDR3 DNA sequence: TGCGCCAGCAGCTTAGGCGGGGTCGAGCAGTACTTC. It is translated as CASSLGGVEQYF. Full variable domain (remainder filled in from reference TRBV5-1 and TRBJ2-7): KAGVTQTPRYLIKTRGQQVTLSCSPISGHRSVSWYQQTPGQGLQFLFEYFSETQRNKGNFPGRFSGRQFSNSRSEMNVSTLELGDSALYLCASSLGGVEQYFGPGTRLTVT.

This sequence joins TRBV28 and TRBJ2-7, with TRBD2 matching over 8 bases. Germline V gene data show CDR1 as MDHEN and CDR2 as SYDVKM. The CDR3 is made up of 12 amino acids. The V gene end was trimmed by 6 bases and the J gene end by 2 bases; junction bases not matched to a gene: 0. This chain's CDR3 is CASRLAAYEQYF. CDR3 bases: TGTGCCAGCAGACTAGCGGCCTACGAGCAGTACTTC. The variable domain in full, completed from reference TRBV28 and TRBJ2-7, reads DVKVTQSSRYLVKRTGEKVFLECVQDMDHENMFWYRQDPGLGLRLIYFSYDVKMKEKGDIPEGYSVSREKKERFSLILESASTNQTSMYLCASRLAAYEQYFGPGTRLTVT.

The V and J genes are TRBV6-5 and TRBJ1-5; D is unresolved. Trimming took off 0 bases at V and 7 bases at J, with 7 bases between the two ends. CDR3 size: 13 residues. Germline CDR1 MNHEY, CDR2 SVGAGI. The CDR3 region has the DNA TGTGCCAGCAGTTACTCGAGAGGACAGCCCCAGCATTTT. Translated, it gives CASSYSRGQPQHF.

This clone came up once. The genes are TRBV28 and TRBJ2-7; D unresolved. V lost 7 bases to trimming and J lost 7 bases, with 17 bases between them. This CDR3 has 13 residues. Germline V gene lookup returns CDR1 MDHEN and CDR2 SYDVKM. CDR3 residues: CASIRPGKEEQYF. In DNA form, the CDR3 reads TGTGCCAGCATCCGGCCAGGAAAAGAGGAGCAGTACTTC.

The J gene is TRBJ2-7, the V gene TRBV7-9; the match to TRBD2 covers 9 bases. Germline V gene sequence: CDR1 SEHNR, CDR2 FQNEAQ (reference sequence). The V and J ends lost 3 bases and 2 bases, in that order; junction bases with no gene match: 8. This CDR3 has 16 residues. The CDR3 bases are TGTGCCAGCAGCTTTCCCTCTAGCGGGGACCCCTACGAGCAGTACTTC. Its protein is CASSFPSSGDPYEQYF.

The CDR3 sequence: CASSPQSGGTYEQYF. The DNA for the CDR3 is TGTGCCAGCAGCCCCCAGTCCGGCGGAACCTACGAGCAGTACTTC. The J gene is TRBJ2-7, the V gene TRBV9, with D unresolved. In germline, CDR1 is SGDLS, CDR2 YYNGEE. V gave up 4 bases and J gave up 2 bases, with 16 bases separating them. CDR3 length equals 15 residues.

The CDR3 region is CASSFFGSSYNEQFF. CDR3 in DNA: TGTGCCAGCAGCTTCTTCGGGAGCTCCTACAATGAGCAGTTCTTC. This chain uses TRBV7-3 with TRBJ2-1, with TRBD2 as a possible D gene (6 bases). V lost 3 bases, J lost 0 bases, and 9 bases lay in between. This CDR3 has 15 residues. Germline CDR1 SGHTA, CDR2 FQGTGA.

The chain joins TRBV27 to TRBJ2-7, with 7 bases fitting TRBD1. Looked up from germline, CDR1 is MNHEY and CDR2 is SMNVEV (reference sequence). J was trimmed by 2 bases and V by 6 bases; bases with no gene match: 7. This CDR3 comprises 14 residues. The CDR3 reads CASRAPGTAYEQYF. The CDR3 bases are TGTGCCAGCAGGGCCCCCGGGACAGCCTACGAGCAGTACTTC.

This chain connects TRBV27 to TRBJ1-2; 10 bases fit TRBD1. The trim removed 5 bases at V and 8 bases at J, leaving 11 bases unmatched. Germline CDR1 is MNHEY and CDR2 is SMNVEV (reference sequence). The CDR3 sequence is 15 residues long. CDR3 sequence reads: CASSPGDRGVGGYTF. The CDR3 DNA is TGTGCCAGCAGTCCTGGGGACAGGGGAGTTGGGGGCTACACCTTC.

J is TRBJ2-1 and V is TRBV29-1; D ambiguous. Trimming took off 4 bases at V and 9 bases at J, with 10 bases between the two ends. The CDR3 loop spans 11 amino acids. Germline V gives CDR1 SQVTM, CDR2 ANQGSEA. CDR3 in amino acids: CSVVEPGEQFF. The CDR3 nucleotides are TGCAGCGTTGTAGAGCCCGGTGAGCAGTTCTTC.

Of note for this clone: The identical CDR3 is also encoded by other nucleotide sequences in the sample. This chain uses TRBV18 with TRBJ1-1; D gene uncertain. The CDR3 sequence is 13 residues long. Trimming took off 3 bases at V and 1 base at J, with 6 bases between the two ends. Germline V gene lookup returns CDR1 KGHSH and CDR2 LQKENI. The CDR3 nucleotides are TGTGCCAGCTCACCCCGGGGGAACACTGAAGCTTTCTTT. It codes for CASSPRGNTEAFF.

This chain joins TRBV6-2 or TRBV6-3 and TRBJ2-2; D remains unclear. The CDR3 is 13 amino acids. The V gene lost 6 bases and the J gene lost 5 bases, with 10 bases spanning the gap. The germline gives CDR1 MNHEY, CDR2 SVGEGT. The CDR3 region is CASSTPNTGELFF. CDR3 nucleotide sequence: TGTGCCAGCAGCACACCCAATACCGGGGAGCTGTTTTTT.

This chain uses TRBV10-3 with TRBJ2-1; D possibly corresponds to TRBD1 (6 bases). The CDR3 loop spans 18 amino acids. Looked up from germline, CDR1 is ENHRY and CDR2 is SYGVKD. Trimming removed 3 bases from V and 1 base from J, with 19 bases in between. The chain's CDR3 is CAISDPGQAKGSYNEQFF. The CDR3 region has the DNA TGTGCCATCAGTGATCCGGGACAAGCGAAAGGGTCCTACAATGAGCAGTTCTTC.

This chain connects TRBV21-1 to TRBJ1-5; the table assigns TRBD1, which was not confirmed against the DNA. TRBV21-1 is termed a pseudogene. This CDR3 comprises 17 residues. In nucleotides, the CDR3 is TGTGCCAGCCGCGGGTGGACAGACCCCAATAGCAATCAGCCCCAGCATTTT. It yields the protein CASRGWTDPNSNQPQHF.